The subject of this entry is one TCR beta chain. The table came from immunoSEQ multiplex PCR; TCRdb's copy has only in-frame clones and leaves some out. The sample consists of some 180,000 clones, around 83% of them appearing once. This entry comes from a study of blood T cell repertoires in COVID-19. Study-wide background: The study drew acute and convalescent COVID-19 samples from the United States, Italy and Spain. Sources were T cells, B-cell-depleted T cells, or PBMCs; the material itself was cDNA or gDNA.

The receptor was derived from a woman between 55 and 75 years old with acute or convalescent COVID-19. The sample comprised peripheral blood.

This CDR3 is CASSLIFASGTNYEQYF. DNA for the CDR3: TGTGCCAGCAGTTTAATCTTCGCCTCCGGGACTAACTACGAGCAGTACTTC. This chain links TRBV28 with TRBJ2-7; TRBD2 matches 7 bases. The CDR3 is 17 residues long. Trimming took 2 bases from V and 3 from J; bases not matched to a gene: 13. CDR1 is MDHEN and CDR2 is SYDVKM in the germline V gene.